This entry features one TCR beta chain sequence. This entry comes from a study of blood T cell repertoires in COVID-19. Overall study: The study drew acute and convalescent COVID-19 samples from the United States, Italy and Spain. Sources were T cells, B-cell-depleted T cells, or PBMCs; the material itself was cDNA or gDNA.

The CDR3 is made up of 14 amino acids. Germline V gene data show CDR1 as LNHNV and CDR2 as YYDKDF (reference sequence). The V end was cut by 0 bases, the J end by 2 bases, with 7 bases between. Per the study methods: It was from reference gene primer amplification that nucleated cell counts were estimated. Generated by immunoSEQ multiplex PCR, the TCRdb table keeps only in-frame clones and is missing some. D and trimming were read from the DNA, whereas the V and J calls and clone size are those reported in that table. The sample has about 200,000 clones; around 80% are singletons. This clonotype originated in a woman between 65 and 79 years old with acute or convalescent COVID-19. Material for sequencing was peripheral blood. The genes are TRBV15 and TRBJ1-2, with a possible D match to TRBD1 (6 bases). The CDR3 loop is CATSRDTGNYGYTF. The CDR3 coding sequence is TGTGCCACCAGCAGAGATACAGGGAACTATGGCTACACCTTC.